This T cell receptor (beta chain) emerged from a study of T-cell memory formation after mild COVID-19. Overall study results and limits: Day 15 to 85 contracting clones showed balanced CD4/CD8; later expanders leaned CD4+. Cross-reactive memory appears to have joined, as suggested by some responding clones showing up in pre-infection memory.

Of note for this clonotype: Antigen specificity is unknown.

CDR3 length: 15 residues. V was cut by 5 bases and J by 6 bases, with 20 bases left in between. Germline V gene sequence: CDR1 SGDLS, CDR2 YYNGEE. Libraries for TCRalpha and TCRbeta carried sample barcodes and unique molecular identifiers via 5'RACE. Via MiXCR, TCRdb re-called the 5' RACE reads, giving one row per CDR3 protein. The table has about 350,000 distinct CDR3 sequences, roughly 14% seen once. The genes are TRBV9 and TRBJ1-1; D possibly corresponds to TRBD1 (6 bases). Sequencing was carried out using PBMCs or a T cell subset sorted from them (not recorded which). This TCR derives from a man between 18 and 29 years old who had mild COVID-19 (a few samples of this study predate the infection). Cell type and time point are not known. As DNA, the CDR3 is TGTGCCAGCAGTCACAACGTCAGGGGTCGTGCTGAAGCTTTCTTT. Amino acid sequence: CASSHNVRGRAEAFF.